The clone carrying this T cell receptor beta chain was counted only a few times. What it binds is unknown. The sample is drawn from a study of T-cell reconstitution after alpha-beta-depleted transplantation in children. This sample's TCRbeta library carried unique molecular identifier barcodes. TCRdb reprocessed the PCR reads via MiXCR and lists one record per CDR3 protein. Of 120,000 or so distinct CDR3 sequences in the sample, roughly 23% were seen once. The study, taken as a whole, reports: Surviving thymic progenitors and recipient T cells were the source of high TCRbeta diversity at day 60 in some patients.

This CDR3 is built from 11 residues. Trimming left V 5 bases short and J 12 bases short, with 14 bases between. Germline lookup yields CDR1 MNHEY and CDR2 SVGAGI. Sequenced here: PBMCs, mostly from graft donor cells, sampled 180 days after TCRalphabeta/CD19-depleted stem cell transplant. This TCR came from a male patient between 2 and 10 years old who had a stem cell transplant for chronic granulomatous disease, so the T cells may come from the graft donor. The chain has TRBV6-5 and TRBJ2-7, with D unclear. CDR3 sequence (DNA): TGTGCCAGCAGTCAAGGGCAGGTACTGTACTTC. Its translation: CASSQGQVLYF.